Detailed here is one T cell receptor beta chain. Antigen unknown. From the 5' RACE reads, TCRdb called clonotypes with MiXCR, one entry per CDR3 protein. The data show around 300,000 distinct CDR3 sequences, more than 20% seen once. V dropped 0 bases and J dropped 0 bases, with 6 bases sitting between them. The CDR3 is 14 amino acids. Looked up from germline, CDR1 is DFQATT and CDR2 is SNEGSKA (reference sequence). This entry comes from a study of CD8 T cells in ankylosing spondylitis. General study results and limits: What seemed typical of ankylosing spondylitis blood was a TCR beta motif built from eight highly homologous variants. The study looked at matched synovial fluid samples from ankylosing spondylitis patients. Disease-linked clones were reported to be significantly enriched there.

Sequencing was done on a sample of blood, either unsorted or a sorted T cell fraction (not recorded which). The chain has TRBV20-1 and TRBJ2-1; D ambiguous. This sequence originates from a female donor with ankylosing spondylitis or in good health (not recorded which). The CDR3 region is CSARDPGSYNEQFF. CDR3 nucleotide sequence: TGCAGTGCTAGAGATCCTGGCTCCTACAATGAGCAGTTCTTC.